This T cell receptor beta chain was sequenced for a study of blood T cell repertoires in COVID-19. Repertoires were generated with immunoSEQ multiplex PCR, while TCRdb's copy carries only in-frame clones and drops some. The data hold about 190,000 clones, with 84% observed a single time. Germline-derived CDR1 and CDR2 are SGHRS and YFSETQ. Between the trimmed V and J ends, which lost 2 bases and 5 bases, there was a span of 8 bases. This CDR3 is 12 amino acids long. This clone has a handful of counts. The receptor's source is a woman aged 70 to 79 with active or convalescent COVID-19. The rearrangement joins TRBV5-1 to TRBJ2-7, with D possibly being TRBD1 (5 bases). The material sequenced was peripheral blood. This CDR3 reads CASSFLGDEQYF. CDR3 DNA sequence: TGCGCCAGCAGCTTCCTAGGGGACGAGCAGTACTTC.